The 16 T cell receptor beta chains reported below all come from one sample, sequenced in a study of post-analysis software for immune sequencing data. Unique molecular identifiers tagged the TCR beta cDNA libraries. TCRdb re-called the PCR reads with MiXCR, one entry per CDR3 protein. The sample has hundreds of thousands of distinct CDR3 sequences, approximately 38% seen once; the top ten hold 7.6%. Findings of the study overall: Patients carried five TRBV segments more frequently than controls did, and TRBV5-6, TRBV5-1 and TRBV20-1 were among them.

These receptors have no known antigen. The sequencing sample was made of blood. The receptors shown here come from a girl aged 2 to 10 with multiple sclerosis.

This clonotype came up a few times. Here the CDR3 reads CASSSDTEAFF. In DNA, the CDR3 is TGTGCCAGCAGTTCGGACACTGAAGCTTTCTTT. V gene TRBV6-5 combines with J gene TRBJ1-1; D remains unclear. V lost 4 bases and J 3 bases, leaving 3 bases between the germline ends. The CDR3 sequence is 11 residues long. Germline V gene sequence: CDR1 MNHEY, CDR2 SVGAGI.

This clonotype was seen a handful of times. This rearrangement joins TRBV7-2 to TRBJ2-3, with 7 bases identical to TRBD2. V shed 2 bases, J shed 8 bases, and the junction held 10 bases outside the gene matches. The CDR3 totals 15 residues. Per the germline V gene, CDR1 is SGHTA and CDR2 is FQGNSA. CDR3 amino acids: CASSLSEAGPSTQYF. DNA for the CDR3: TGTGCCAGCAGCTTAAGCGAAGCGGGACCGAGTACGCAGTATTTT.

This clonotype has only a few counts. V usage is TRBV10-3 and J usage is TRBJ2-2; tentative D call: TRBD2 (6 bases). Trimming removed 7 bases at V and 5 bases at J, with 23 bases between. Germline V gene sequence: CDR1 ENHRY, CDR2 SYGVKD. The CDR3 has 17 residues. In nucleotides, the CDR3 is TGTGCCATCACCGGGGGACCGAACTCTGGTGGGACCGGGGAGCTGTTTTTT. It yields the protein CAITGGPNSGGTGELFF.

This clonotype appeared a few times. The rearrangement joins TRBV27 to TRBJ2-5; weak D call: TRBD1 (5 bases). From germline, CDR1 is MNHEY and CDR2 SMNVEV (reference sequence). The V end lost 6 bases, the J end lost 5 bases, and 13 bases lay between the germline ends. This CDR3 contains 13 residues. CDR3 in amino acids: CASRGIYRETQYF. CDR3 bases: TGTGCCAGCAGGGGGATTTACAGGGAGACCCAGTACTTC.

In this sample, this clonotype turned up a few times. The chain uses TRBV29-1 and TRBJ2-3; 9 nucleotides agree with TRBD1. Trimming took 7 bases from V and 3 from J; bases not matched to a gene: 5. CDR3 size: 13 residues. In germline, CDR1 is SQVTM, CDR2 ANQGSEA. Here the CDR3 reads CSDTGTGTDTQYF. The CDR3 DNA reads TGCAGCGATACCGGGACAGGGACAGATACGCAGTATTTT.

This clonotype was seen a few times. V gene TRBV28 combines with J gene TRBJ1-2; tentative D call: TRBD1 (6 bases). CDR1 MDHEN and CDR2 SYDVKM come from the germline V gene. Trimming removed 8 bases from V and 7 bases from J, with 14 bases in between. The CDR3 spans 12 residues. This CDR3 reads CASQGTGFGYTF. The CDR3 nucleotides are TGTGCCAGCCAGGGGACGGGTTTTGGCTACACCTTC.

The chain has TRBV5-6 and TRBJ2-1; 7 nucleotides align to TRBD1. Germline CDR1 is SGHDT and CDR2 is YYEEEE. The CDR3 is 17 amino acids. V trimming: 4 bases; J trimming: 4 bases; junction bases outside the gene matches: 14. This chain's CDR3 is CASSPEGNTGDYNEQFF. CDR3 bases: TGTGCCAGCAGCCCCGAAGGGAACACAGGGGATTACAATGAGCAGTTCTTC. Drawing the rest from reference TRBV5-6 and TRBJ2-1, the complete variable domain is DAGVTQSPTHLIKTRGQQVTLRCSPKSGHDTVSWYQQALGQGPQFIFQYYEEEERQRGNFPDRFSGHQFPNYSSELNVNALLLGDSALYLCASSPEGNTGDYNEQFFGPGTRLTVL.

This chain links TRBV12-3 or TRBV12-4 with TRBJ2-7; 12 bases match TRBD1. Unmatched junction bases numbered 12, after V lost 3 bases and J lost 6 bases. There are 17 residues in the CDR3. The CDR3: CASSLRGPGQGAGEQYF. The CDR3 bases are TGTGCCAGCAGTTTGAGGGGCCCGGGACAGGGGGCTGGCGAGCAGTACTTC.

This clonotype was seen only a few times. The chain is built from TRBV29-1 and TRBJ2-1; D not resolved. Germline V gene lookup returns CDR1 SQVTM and CDR2 ANQGSEA. Trimming removed 0 bases at V and 9 bases at J, with 9 bases between. The CDR3 runs to 12 residues. This CDR3 is CSVEELPAEQFF. CDR3 nucleotide sequence: TGCAGCGTTGAAGAGCTTCCCGCTGAGCAGTTCTTC.

This clonotype was counted only a few times. This chain links TRBV6-2 or TRBV6-3 with TRBJ2-1; 7 positions agree with TRBD1. Per germline, CDR1 MNHEY and CDR2 SVGEGT. This CDR3 is 14 amino acids long. V gave up 2 bases and J gave up 3 bases; unmatched junction bases: 1. CDR3 DNA sequence: TGTGCCAGCAGTTACGGGACAGTCTACAATGAGCAGTTCTTC. Its translation is CASSYGTVYNEQFF.

This chain links TRBV28 with TRBJ2-1; TRBD2 matches at 15 bases. The CDR3 runs 20 residues. CDR1 and CDR2 from the germline V gene are MDHEN and SYDVKM. J gave up 0 bases and V 3 bases, and 9 bases lay outside the gene matches. Written as DNA, the CDR3 is TGTGCCAGCAGTTTGAAGGGACTAGCGGGAGGCCAACTCTCCTACAATGAGCAGTTCTTC. Its translation: CASSLKGLAGGQLSYNEQFF.

The chain combines TRBV24-1 with TRBJ2-3; TRBD2 matches at 14 bases. The CDR3 totals 15 residues. The germline CDR1 and CDR2 sequences are KGHDR and SFDVKD. The V gene end was trimmed by 7 bases and the J gene end by 4 bases; junction bases not matched to a gene: 3. CDR3 residues: CATRTGLAGADTQYF. The CDR3 DNA reads TGTGCCACCAGGACGGGACTAGCGGGGGCAGATACGCAGTATTTT.

This clonotype was detected only a few times. This chain joins TRBV7-2 and TRBJ1-5; TRBD1 is a possible D gene (6 bases). The CDR3 loop spans 15 amino acids. The V gene lost 5 bases and the J gene lost 6 bases, with 17 bases spanning the gap. Germline-derived CDR1 and CDR2 are SGHTA and FQGNSA. CDR3 sequence reads: CASSPLGGAGQPQHF. CDR3 DNA: TGTGCCAGCAGCCCCCTTGGGGGGGCTGGTCAGCCCCAGCATTTT. The complete variable domain, with remaining parts taken from reference TRBV7-2 and TRBJ1-5, reads GAGVSQSPSNKVTEKGKDVELRCDPISGHTALYWYRQSLGQGLEFLIYFQGNSAPDKSGLPSDRFSAERTGGSVSTLTIQRTQQEDSAVYLCASSPLGGAGQPQHFGDGTRLSIL.

The V gene is TRBV20-1, the J gene TRBJ2-7; 14 nucleotides agree with TRBD2. CDR3 size: 16 residues. Germline CDR1 is DFQATT and CDR2 is SNEGSKA (reference sequence). V lost 1 base to trimming and J lost 0 bases; unmatched junction nucleotides: 2. The CDR3 reads CSARATSGGGSYEQYF. The CDR3 nucleotides are TGCAGTGCTAGAGCGACTAGCGGGGGGGGCTCCTACGAGCAGTACTTC.

The chain links TRBV27 to TRBJ1-1, with 8 bases matching TRBD1. The CDR3 length is 16 residues. With 6 bases clipped from V and 7 bases from J, the junction kept 16 bases outside the gene matches. Germline CDR1 MNHEY, CDR2 SMNVEV (reference sequence). CDR3 region: CASRDQGAHVSFEAFF. The CDR3, as DNA: TGTGCCAGCAGGGACCAGGGGGCCCATGTTTCTTTTGAAGCTTTCTTT.

There are a few counts of this clonotype. The CDR3 region has the DNA TGCAGCGTTGGGGACGTTAATACGCAGTATTTT. This codes for CSVGDVNTQYF. V gene TRBV29-1 combines with J gene TRBJ2-3, with D perhaps matching TRBD1 or TRBD2 (5 bases each). The CDR3 is 11 amino acids. V lost 4 bases, J lost 7 bases, and 9 bases lay in between. Germline V gene sequence: CDR1 SQVTM, CDR2 ANQGSEA.